A single T cell receptor beta chain is shown here with its context. The CDR3 has 17 residues. V trimming: 1 base; J trimming: 0 bases; junction bases outside the gene matches: 5. Germline V CDR1 and CDR2: SEHNR, FQNEAQ (reference sequence). Methods used by the authors: Cell counts per sample came from amplifying reference gene primers. Profiling relied on immunoSEQ multiplex PCR, and the TCRdb table lists in-frame clones only, not all of them. Clone size and the V and J calls come from that table; the DNA yielded D and trimming. In the table there are 70,000 or so clones, more than 75% of which are singletons. These data originate in a study of blood T cell repertoires in COVID-19. Study context: COVID-19 samples collected from the United States, Italy and Spain covered acute and convalescent phases. From T cells, B-cell-depleted T cells, or PBMCs came the material, which was cDNA or gDNA.

This sequence was found in a human donor in a cohort sampled during active COVID-19. The chain uses TRBV7-9 and TRBJ2-1; 8 bases are shared with TRBD2. The sample taken for sequencing was peripheral blood. The CDR3 nucleotides read TGTGCCAGCAGCTTAGGAGCGGGGGCAAACTCCTACAATGAGCAGTTCTTC. This encodes CASSLGAGANSYNEQFF.